The 29 T cell receptor beta chains below were found in one sample sequenced in a study of identical twins. TCRdb recomputed calls from the 5' RACE reads with MiXCR, one row per CDR3 protein. The sample carries about 890,000 distinct CDR3 sequences, 12% recorded once. The same sample was also studied in work on yellow fever vaccine responses in identical twins.

The sample consisted of PBMCs. These receptors were collected from a young woman in good health.

There are many counts of this clonotype. V usage is TRBV4-2 and J usage is TRBJ2-7; no reliable D call. Germline CDR1 LGHNA, CDR2 YNFKEQ. The V and J ends lost 1 base and 4 bases respectively, with 8 bases between them. This CDR3 region has 13 residues. The CDR3 DNA sequence: TGTGCCAGCAGCCAAGTGTCCTCGTACGAGCAGTACGTC. This gives the protein CASSQVSSYEQYV.

This clonotype was seen only a few times. The chain couples TRBV6-1 to TRBJ1-2; D may be TRBD1 (5 bases). The CDR3 is 13 amino acids. In germline, CDR1 is MNHNS, CDR2 SASEGT. Trimming pared 10 bases from V and 4 bases from J, leaving 16 bases between. CDR3 in DNA: TGTGCCACCGCGGGCAGGGAGGCCTATGGCTACACCTTC. It codes for CATAGREAYGYTF.

A few counts support this clonotype. This chain connects TRBV4-1 to TRBJ2-2; 9 nucleotides line up with TRBD1. The CDR3 is 18 amino acids. V trimming: 0 bases; J trimming: 6 bases; junction bases outside the gene matches: 11. In germline, CDR1 is MGHRA, CDR2 YSYEKL. The DNA of the CDR3 is TGCGCCAGCAGCCAAGATGTCTACAGGGGGCGCTTGGCCGGGGAGCTGTTTTTT. Amino acid sequence: CASSQDVYRGRLAGELFF.

The CDR3 loop is CASSLSDRAGQPQHF. The DNA of the CDR3 is TGTGCCAGCAGTTTGTCGGACAGGGCAGGGCAGCCCCAGCATTTT. The chain has TRBV27 and TRBJ1-5, with 8 bases that match TRBD1. Per the germline V gene, CDR1 is MNHEY and CDR2 is SMNVEV (reference sequence). V shed 3 bases, J shed 7 bases, and the junction held 8 bases outside the gene matches. The CDR3 is 15 amino acids.

CDR3 loop: CASSPVQGASTEAFF. The DNA of the CDR3 is TGCGCCAGCAGCCCGGTCCAGGGGGCAAGTACTGAAGCTTTCTTT. The gene calls are TRBV5-1 and TRBJ1-1; 8 bases align to TRBD1. CDR1 is SGHRS and CDR2 is YFSETQ in the germline V gene. The V and J ends lost 4 bases and 5 bases, in that order; junction bases with no gene match: 10. The length of the CDR3 is 15 residues. Full variable domain (remainder filled in from reference TRBV5-1 and TRBJ1-1): KAGVTQTPRYLIKTRGQQVTLSCSPISGHRSVSWYQQTPGQGLQFLFEYFSETQRNKGNFPGRFSGRQFSNSRSEMNVSTLELGDSALYLCASSPVQGASTEAFFGQGTRLTVV.

This clonotype was seen more than once but under ten times. The V and J genes are TRBV7-9 and TRBJ1-1; 8 nucleotides match TRBD1. The CDR3 runs to 16 residues. The V gene's germline CDR1 is SEHNR and CDR2 FQNEAQ (reference sequence). Losses at the gene ends were 5 bases for V and 0 bases for J; bases not matched to a gene: 8. In DNA form, the CDR3 reads TGTGCCAGCAGCCCGACAGGGGCCAGCATGAACACTGAAGCTTTCTTT. Amino acids: CASSPTGASMNTEAFF.

This clonotype has more than one count but fewer than ten. V gene TRBV7-8 combines with J gene TRBJ1-1; 12 bases match TRBD1. The ends lost 1 base at V and 11 bases at J; junction bases unmatched: 8. The germline V gene has CDR1 SGHVS and CDR2 FQNEAQ. This CDR3 has 15 residues. The CDR3 reads CASSLEGQGAAGAFF. CDR3 in DNA: TGTGCCAGCAGCTTAGAGGGACAGGGGGCTGCGGGGGCTTTCTTT.

The genes are TRBV7-9 and TRBJ1-6; D uncertain. CDR1 and CDR2 from the germline V gene are SEHNR and FQNEAQ (reference sequence). With 7 bases removed from V and 12 bases from J, the gap between germline ends came to 13 bases. There are 12 residues in the CDR3. CDR3 DNA sequence: TGTGCCAGCACCCGCGATGGAGGACCCCTCCACTTT. The encoded protein is CASTRDGGPLHF.

The chain carries TRBV20-1 and TRBJ2-7; D is tentatively TRBD1 or TRBD2 (5 bases each). The CDR3 sequence is 16 residues long. From germline, CDR1 is DFQATT and CDR2 SNEGSKA (reference sequence). The CDR3 loop reads CCARDPAGPVGDEQYV. CDR3 sequence (DNA): TGCTGCGCTAGAGATCCGGCAGGGCCGGTGGGGGACGAGCAGTACGTC.

The sample holds a few counts of this clonotype. The chain joins TRBV7-2 to TRBJ2-1; TRBD1 is a possible D gene (6 bases). The CDR3 spans 12 residues. Germline V gives CDR1 SGHTA, CDR2 FQGNSA. V dropped 7 bases and J dropped 9 bases, with 13 bases sitting between them. The CDR3: CASNNQGGEQFF. Written as DNA, the CDR3 is TGTGCCAGCAACAACCAAGGGGGTGAGCAGTTCTTC.

This clonotype occurred a few times. The chain links TRBV20-1 to TRBJ2-7; 9 positions match TRBD2. The CDR3 runs to 14 residues. CDR1 DFQATT and CDR2 SNEGSKA come from the germline V gene (reference sequence). V lost 8 bases and J lost 0; bases outside the gene matches: 8. The DNA for the CDR3 is TGCAGTACTTCTAGCGGGGCCAGCTCCTACGAGCAGTACTTC. Protein: CSTSSGASSYEQYF.

This clonotype was observed a few times. The chain is built from TRBV7-2 and TRBJ2-7, with 11 bases identical to TRBD1. Looked up from germline, CDR1 is SGHTA and CDR2 is FQGNSA. With V trimmed by 1 base and J by 5 bases, 4 bases remained unmatched. The CDR3 is made up of 15 amino acids. The CDR3 sequence is CASSLVGQGAHEQYV. In DNA, the CDR3 is TGTGCCAGCAGCTTAGTAGGACAGGGGGCCCACGAGCAGTACGTC.

This clonotype has just one count. The rearrangement uses TRBV7-9 and TRBJ2-3; TRBD2 matches 11 bases. V lost 11 bases and J lost 2; bases outside the gene matches: 21. Germline assignment: CDR1 SEHNR and CDR2 FQNEAQ (reference sequence). CDR3 length: 19 residues. The CDR3 region is CAFCFRGSGGAKITDTQYF. The CDR3 DNA is TGTGCCTTCTGTTTCAGAGGTAGCGGGGGGGCCAAAATCACAGATACGCAGTATTTT. The full variable domain, rest sourced from reference TRBV7-9 and TRBJ2-3, is DTGVSQNPRHKITKRGQNVTFRCDPISEHNRLYWYRQTLGQGPEFLTYFQNEAQLEKSRLLSDRFSAERPKGSFSTLEIQRTEQGDSAMYLCAFCFRGSGGAKITDTQYFGPGTRLTVL.

The V and J genes are TRBV7-8 and TRBJ2-7; D is unresolved. Trimming removed 5 bases from V and 5 bases from J, with 10 bases in between. Germline values: CDR1 SGHVS, CDR2 FQNEAQ. The CDR3 extends over 12 amino acids. CDR3: CASSPANHEQYF. CDR3 coding DNA: TGTGCCAGCAGCCCTGCCAACCACGAGCAGTACTTC.

The chain couples TRBV10-3 to TRBJ1-5; 10 bases are a match to TRBD1. V was pared by 10 bases and J by 8 bases, with 5 bases of the junction left unmatched. This CDR3 region has 12 residues. Germline V gene lookup returns CDR1 ENHRY and CDR2 SYGVKD. This CDR3 is CATGTGVEPQHF. CDR3 nucleotide sequence: TGTGCCACCGGGACAGGGGTTGAGCCCCAGCATTTT.

V gene TRBV3-1 combines with J gene TRBJ2-1, with D tentatively TRBD2 (6 bases). Trimming took 0 bases from V and 2 from J, leaving 11 bases between them. Germline V gives CDR1 LGHDT, CDR2 YNNKEL (reference sequence). This CDR3 is 16 amino acids long. As DNA, the CDR3 is TGTGCCAGCAGCCAAGATCCGGGAGTAGCCTACAATGAGCAGTTCTTC. It specifies CASSQDPGVAYNEQFF.

This clonotype was seen more than once but under ten times. This rearrangement joins TRBV10-3 to TRBJ1-1; 8 bases align to TRBD1. With 7 bases clipped from V and 3 bases from J, the junction kept 13 bases outside the gene matches. The germline V gene encodes CDR1 ENHRY and CDR2 SYGVKD. This CDR3 contains 16 residues. The CDR3 bases are TGTGCCATCAAAGGACAGGGCTACAATCCGGACACTGAAGCTTTCTTT. This codes for CAIKGQGYNPDTEAFF.

This clonotype has ten or more counts. The rearrangement joins TRBV12-3 or TRBV12-4 to TRBJ1-5; unclear D gene. This CDR3 region has 12 residues. V was pared by 3 bases and J by 8 bases, with 8 bases between. This chain's CDR3 is CASSFPYEPQHF. The CDR3 region has the DNA TGTGCCAGCAGTTTCCCTTACGAGCCCCAGCATTTT.

The rearrangement links TRBV5-5 to TRBJ2-5, with a weak D call TRBD2 (6 bases). From germline, CDR1 is SGHKS and CDR2 YYEKEE (reference sequence). The CDR3 consists of 15 residues. The V gene lost 2 bases and the J gene lost 0 bases, with 11 bases spanning the gap. The CDR3, as DNA: TGTGCCAGCAGCTTCGGGACTCTTTACCAAGAGACCCAGTACTTC. This sequence encodes CASSFGTLYQETQYF.

This clonotype was observed many times. The rearrangement links TRBV11-2 to TRBJ2-1, with 8 bases fitting TRBD2. This CDR3 is built from 14 residues. Losses at the gene ends were 6 bases for V and 6 bases for J; bases not matched to a gene: 7. CDR1 SGHAT and CDR2 FQNNGV come from the germline V gene. In DNA, the CDR3 is TGTGCCAGCAGTCTCAGCGGGAGAACCAATGAGCAGTTCTTC. Its translation is CASSLSGRTNEQFF.

In its sample, this clonotype was seen many times. V and J are TRBV5-1 and TRBJ2-3, with TRBD2 matching over 14 bases. With 4 bases clipped from V and 5 bases from J, the junction kept 6 bases outside the gene matches. Germline CDR1 SGHRS, CDR2 YFSETQ. The CDR3 runs to 16 residues. CDR3 in amino acids: CASSLAGTSGRDTQYF. The CDR3, as DNA: TGCGCCAGCAGCCTGGCCGGGACTAGCGGGAGAGATACGCAGTATTTT.

This clonotype was detected only a few times. The chain carries TRBV20-1 and TRBJ2-1; tentatively, D is TRBD2 (5 bases). The CDR3 covers 14 residues. V shed 2 bases and J shed 8 bases, with 16 bases lying between them. In germline, CDR1 is DFQATT, CDR2 SNEGSKA (reference sequence). The CDR3 sequence: CSARIRPPRDEQFF. The CDR3 coding sequence is TGCAGTGCTAGAATCCGCCCGCCGAGGGATGAGCAGTTCTTC.

The chain employs TRBV25-1 and TRBJ2-7, with D maybe TRBD1 (6 bases). V dropped 4 bases and J dropped 5 bases, with 15 bases sitting between them. CDR1 and CDR2 from the germline V gene are MGHDK and SYGVNS. This CDR3 is 14 amino acids long. For the CDR3, the DNA is TGTGCCAGCAGTGTGCGACAGGTTCCTAACGAGCAGTACTTC. Residues: CASSVRQVPNEQYF.

This clonotype appeared a few times. The chain uses TRBV10-3 and TRBJ2-3; the match to TRBD2 covers 7 bases. Germline V gene data show CDR1 as ENHRY and CDR2 as SYGVKD. CDR3 size: 13 residues. Trimming took 10 bases from V and 2 from J; bases not matched to a gene: 6. The CDR3 nucleotides read TGTGCCAACCGGGAGGACTACACAGATACGCAGTATTTT. It yields the protein CANREDYTDTQYF.

V is TRBV4-1 and J is TRBJ1-6; D is unresolved. Trimming took 4 bases from V and 3 from J, leaving 13 bases between them. CDR3 length: 16 residues. Germline-derived CDR1 and CDR2 are MGHRA and YSYEKL. CDR3 nucleotide sequence: TGCGCCAGCAGCCTCGGGTCTCCCCTCTATAATTCACCCCTCCACTTT. The encoded protein is CASSLGSPLYNSPLHF.

CDR3 sequence: CATRAQWTGELFF. In DNA form, the CDR3 reads TGTGCCACTCGGGCCCAGTGGACCGGGGAGCTGTTTTTT. The chain employs TRBV6-1 and TRBJ2-2; D is undetermined. The CDR3 has 13 residues. V was cut by 10 bases and J by 5 bases, with 14 bases left in between. Germline CDR1 and CDR2: MNHNS and SASEGT.

This clonotype showed up just a few times. The chain is built from TRBV6-1 and TRBJ1-4, with a weak D call TRBD1 (6 bases). Trimming left V 1 base short and J 8 bases short, with 14 bases between. This CDR3 has 15 amino acids. CDR1 and CDR2 from the germline V gene are MNHNS and SASEGT. CDR3 loop: CASSEGSAGEEKLFF. The CDR3 DNA sequence: TGTGCCAGCAGTGAAGGATCGGCAGGGGAGGAAAAACTGTTTTTT.

This clonotype was recorded many times. This sequence joins TRBV12-5 and TRBJ2-2; TRBD1 agrees at 8 bases. The germline V gene encodes CDR1 LGHNT and CDR2 FRNRAP. V lost 4 bases and J lost 1; bases outside the gene matches: 2. The CDR3 consists of 15 residues. CDR3 bases: TGTGCTAGTGGTTCTGGACAGGGGAACACCGGGGAGCTGTTTTTT. Translated: CASGSGQGNTGELFF.

The chain joins TRBV20-1 to TRBJ2-5; 12 nucleotides agree with TRBD1. The CDR3 contains 17 residues. Germline CDR1 DFQATT, CDR2 SNEGSKA (reference sequence). CDR3 residues: CRAKARDRGRYGETQYF. DNA of the CDR3: TGCAGGGCCAAAGCCCGGGACAGGGGGCGATACGGAGAGACCCAGTACTTC.